The 8 T cell receptor beta chains below all came from one sample that was sequenced in a study of a mutant IDH1 vaccine in newly diagnosed glioma. Antigens of these TCRs are unknown. Regarding time point: week 5, during vaccination. Doses of 300 ug of mutant IDH1 20-mer peptide were given with topical imiquimod. TCRdb's copy holds only in-frame clones and misses some; the assay was immunoSEQ multiplex PCR. The repertoire holds tens of thousands of clones, 65% to 90% seen once, with 2.5% to 3.5% in the top ten. The starting material was PBMCs, obtained from a glioma patient whose treatment included an IDH1 peptide vaccine. The receptors shown here come from a woman aged 18-30 years with glioma. Some clones in this sample may be carry-over from other donors' samples.

The genes are TRBV29-1 and TRBJ2-3; D may be TRBD1 or TRBD2 (7 bases each). This CDR3 has 13 amino acids. Germline V CDR1 and CDR2: SQVTM, ANQGSEA. Trimming stripped 6 bases from V and 1 base from J, with 11 bases between. The CDR3 loop is CSVGGTGTDTQYF. The CDR3 region has the DNA TGCAGCGTGGGAGGGACAGGCACAGATACGCAGTATTTT.

The chain combines TRBV9 with TRBJ2-7; D is perhaps TRBD2 (6 bases). Germline-derived CDR1 and CDR2 are SGDLS and YYNGEE. This CDR3 comprises 15 residues. The V gene lost 0 bases and the J gene lost 2 bases, with 12 bases spanning the gap. CDR3 loop: CASSVGLAATYEQYF. In DNA, the CDR3 is TGTGCCAGCAGCGTAGGGTTAGCGGCAACCTACGAGCAGTACTTC.

The CDR3 DNA is TGTGCCAGCAGCCAAGTTTCTGGGGTAAGGGGCAATGAGCAGTTCTTC. Translated: CASSQVSGVRGNEQFF. This chain uses TRBV14 with TRBJ2-1; tentative D call: TRBD1 (5 bases). CDR1 is SGHDN and CDR2 is FVKESK in the germline V gene. Trimming left V 1 base short and J 6 bases short, with 16 bases between. The CDR3 is 16 residues long.

The J gene is TRBJ2-6, the V gene TRBV5-4; D is unclear. The germline CDR1 and CDR2 sequences are SGHNT and YYREEE (reference sequence). The CDR3 spans 17 residues. Trimming pared 2 bases from V and 0 bases from J, leaving 12 bases between. Here the CDR3 DNA reads TGTGCCAGCAGCTTTTTCTCACCTAGCTCTGGGGCCAACGTCCTGACTTTC. Encoded protein: CASSFFSPSSGANVLTF.

The CDR3 DNA reads as TGCGCCAGCAGCCCCCACATCGGACAGGGTTCCTACGAGCAGTACTTC. It is translated as CASSPHIGQGSYEQYF. This chain uses TRBV5-1 with TRBJ2-7, with TRBD1 matching over 8 bases. The CDR3 is 16 amino acids. V trimming: 4 bases; J trimming: 1 base; junction bases outside the gene matches: 10. Germline loops: CDR1 SGHRS, CDR2 YFSETQ. Combining the CDR3 with reference TRBV5-1 and TRBJ2-7 gives the whole variable domain KAGVTQTPRYLIKTRGQQVTLSCSPISGHRSVSWYQQTPGQGLQFLFEYFSETQRNKGNFPGRFSGRQFSNSRSEMNVSTLELGDSALYLCASSPHIGQGSYEQYFGPGTRLTVT.

The chain recombines TRBV7-9 with TRBJ2-5; no reliable D call. Germline V CDR1 and CDR2: SEHNR, FQNEAQ (reference sequence). The V gene lost 3 bases and the J gene lost 1 base, with 3 bases spanning the gap. This CDR3 is 12 amino acids long. The CDR3 here is CASSFAQETQYF. The CDR3 region has the DNA TGTGCCAGCAGCTTTGCCCAAGAGACCCAGTACTTC.

The gene calls are TRBV13 and TRBJ2-7, with D tentatively TRBD1 (6 bases). This CDR3 contains 14 residues. V lost 5 bases to trimming and J lost 2 bases, with 13 bases between them. Germline V gene lookup returns CDR1 PRHDT and CDR2 FYEKMQ (reference sequence). The CDR3 loop reads CASSTRDKAYEQYF. CDR3 nucleotide sequence: TGTGCCAGCAGCACCCGGGACAAAGCCTACGAGCAGTACTTC.

The table lists this clone with a few counts. The chain is built from TRBV29-1 and TRBJ1-1; 10 bases agree with TRBD1. With 6 bases clipped from V and 11 bases from J, the junction kept 9 bases outside the gene matches. This CDR3 comprises 12 residues. Per the germline V gene, CDR1 is SQVTM and CDR2 is ANQGSEA. CDR3 bases: TGCAGCGTGACAGGGGGCGCGATAGGGGCTTTCTTT. Its protein is CSVTGGAIGAFF.